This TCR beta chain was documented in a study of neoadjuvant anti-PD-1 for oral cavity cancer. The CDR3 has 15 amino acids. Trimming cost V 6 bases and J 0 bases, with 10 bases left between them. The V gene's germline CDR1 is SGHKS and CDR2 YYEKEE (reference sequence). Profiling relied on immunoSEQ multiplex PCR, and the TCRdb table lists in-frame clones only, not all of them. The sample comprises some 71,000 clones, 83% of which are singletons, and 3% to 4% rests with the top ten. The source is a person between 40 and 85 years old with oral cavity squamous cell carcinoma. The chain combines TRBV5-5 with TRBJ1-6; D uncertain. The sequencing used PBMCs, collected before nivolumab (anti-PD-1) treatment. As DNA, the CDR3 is TGTGCCAGCATCCACATGAGCTCCTATAATTCACCCCTCCACTTT. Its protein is CASIHMSSYNSPLHF.